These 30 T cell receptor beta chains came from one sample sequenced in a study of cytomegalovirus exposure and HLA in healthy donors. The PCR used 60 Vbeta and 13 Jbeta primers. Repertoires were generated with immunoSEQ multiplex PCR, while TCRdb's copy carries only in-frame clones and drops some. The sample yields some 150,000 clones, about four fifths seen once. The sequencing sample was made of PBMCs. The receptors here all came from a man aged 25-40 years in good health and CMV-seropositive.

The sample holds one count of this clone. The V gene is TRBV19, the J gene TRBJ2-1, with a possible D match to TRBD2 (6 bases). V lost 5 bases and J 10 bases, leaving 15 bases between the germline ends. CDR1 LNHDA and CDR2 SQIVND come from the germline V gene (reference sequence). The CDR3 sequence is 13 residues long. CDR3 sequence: CASSAQTGGEQFF. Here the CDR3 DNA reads TGTGCCAGTAGTGCCCAAACCGGAGGGGAGCAGTTCTTC.

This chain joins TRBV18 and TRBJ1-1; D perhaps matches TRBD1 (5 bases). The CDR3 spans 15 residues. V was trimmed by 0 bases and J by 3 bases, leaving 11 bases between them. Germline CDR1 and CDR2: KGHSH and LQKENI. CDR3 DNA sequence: TGTGCCAGCTCACCACCAGAAGGGGTTTACACTGAAGCTTTCTTT. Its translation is CASSPPEGVYTEAFF.

The CDR3 sequence is CASSLTGGSAGELFF. The CDR3, as DNA: TGTGCCAGCAGTTTAACGGGAGGGAGCGCCGGGGAGCTGTTTTTT. This chain uses TRBV28 with TRBJ2-2; 8 bases match TRBD2. CDR3 size: 15 residues. The trim removed 2 bases at V and 6 bases at J, leaving 5 bases unmatched. Germline CDR1 is MDHEN and CDR2 is SYDVKM.

The CDR3 here is CASRLSGRGPYEQYF. The CDR3 nucleotides are TGTGCCAGCAGACTCAGCGGGAGAGGCCCCTACGAGCAGTACTTC. The J gene is TRBJ2-7, the V gene TRBV6-5; 8 nucleotides line up with TRBD2. V was clipped by 6 bases and J by 2 bases; unmatched bases: 9. Germline V gene sequence: CDR1 MNHEY, CDR2 SVGAGI. This CDR3 is 15 amino acids long.

This chain's CDR3 is CASRQGPYEQYF. CDR3 in DNA: TGTGCCAGCCGACAGGGGCCCTACGAGCAGTACTTC. This chain joins TRBV6-5 and TRBJ2-7, with 8 nucleotides matching TRBD1. The CDR3 sequence is 12 residues long. Germline trimming cut 8 bases from V and 2 bases from J; bases unmatched to any gene: 2. Germline V gene data show CDR1 as MNHEY and CDR2 as SVGAGI.

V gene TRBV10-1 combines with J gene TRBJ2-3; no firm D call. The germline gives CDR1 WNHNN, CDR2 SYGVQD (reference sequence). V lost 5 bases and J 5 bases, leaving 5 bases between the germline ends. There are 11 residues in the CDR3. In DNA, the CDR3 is TGCGCCAGCAGTTCCCTAGATACGCAGTATTTT. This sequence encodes CASSSLDTQYF.

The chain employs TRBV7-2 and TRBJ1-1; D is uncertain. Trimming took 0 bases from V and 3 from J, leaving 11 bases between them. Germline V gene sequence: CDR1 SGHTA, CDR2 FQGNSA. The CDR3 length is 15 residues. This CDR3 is CASSLASDWHTEAFF. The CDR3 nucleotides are TGTGCCAGCAGCTTAGCCAGTGATTGGCACACTGAAGCTTTCTTT.

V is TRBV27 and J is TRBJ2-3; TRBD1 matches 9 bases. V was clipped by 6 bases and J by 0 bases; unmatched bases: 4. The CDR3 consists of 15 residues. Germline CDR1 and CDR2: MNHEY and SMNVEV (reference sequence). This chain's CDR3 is CASSPGTGSTDTQYF. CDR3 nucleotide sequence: TGTGCCAGCAGCCCTGGGACAGGGAGCACAGATACGCAGTATTTT.

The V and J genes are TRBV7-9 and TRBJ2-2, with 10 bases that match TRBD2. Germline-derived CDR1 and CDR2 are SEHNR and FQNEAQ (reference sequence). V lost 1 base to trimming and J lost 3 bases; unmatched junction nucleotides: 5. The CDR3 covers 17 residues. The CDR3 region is CASSLGTLAGDTGELFF. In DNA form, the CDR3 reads TGTGCCAGCAGCTTAGGGACCCTAGCGGGGGACACCGGGGAGCTGTTTTTT.

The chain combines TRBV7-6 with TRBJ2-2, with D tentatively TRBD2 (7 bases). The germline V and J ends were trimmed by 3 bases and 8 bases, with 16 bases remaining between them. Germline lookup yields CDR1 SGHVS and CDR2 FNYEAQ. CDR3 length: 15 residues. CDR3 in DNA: TGTGCCAGCAGCTTGGCGGGGGCCATTCCGGGGGAGCTGTTTTTT. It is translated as CASSLAGAIPGELFF.

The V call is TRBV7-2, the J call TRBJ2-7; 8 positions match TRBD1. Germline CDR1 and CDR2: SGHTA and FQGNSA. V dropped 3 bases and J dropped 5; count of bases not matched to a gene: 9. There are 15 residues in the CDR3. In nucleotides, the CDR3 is TGTGCCAGCAGCTTCCGGGACAGGAGAAGTAACGAGCAGTACTTC. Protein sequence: CASSFRDRRSNEQYF.

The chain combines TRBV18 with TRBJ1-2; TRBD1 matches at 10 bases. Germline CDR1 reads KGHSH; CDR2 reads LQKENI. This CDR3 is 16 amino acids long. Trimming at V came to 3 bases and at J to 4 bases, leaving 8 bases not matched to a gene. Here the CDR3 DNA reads TGTGCCAGCTCACCGCCGGGACAGGGGCTCAGCTATGGCTACACCTTC. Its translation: CASSPPGQGLSYGYTF.

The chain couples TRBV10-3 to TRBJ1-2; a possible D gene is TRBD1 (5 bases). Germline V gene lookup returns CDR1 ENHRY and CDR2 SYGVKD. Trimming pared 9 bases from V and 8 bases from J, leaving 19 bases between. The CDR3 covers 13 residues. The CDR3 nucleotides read TGTGCCATAGCATTCGCAGGGAGGCACGGCTACACCTTC. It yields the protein CAIAFAGRHGYTF.

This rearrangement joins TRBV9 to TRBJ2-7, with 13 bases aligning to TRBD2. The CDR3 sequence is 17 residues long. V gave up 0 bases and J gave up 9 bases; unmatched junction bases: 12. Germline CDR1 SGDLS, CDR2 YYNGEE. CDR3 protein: CASSVGGLAGRWERQYF. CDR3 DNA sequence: TGTGCCAGCAGCGTAGGGGGACTAGCGGGACGATGGGAGAGGCAGTACTTC.

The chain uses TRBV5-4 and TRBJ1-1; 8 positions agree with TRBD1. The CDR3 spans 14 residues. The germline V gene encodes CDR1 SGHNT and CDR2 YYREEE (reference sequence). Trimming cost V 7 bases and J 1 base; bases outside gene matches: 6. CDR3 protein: CASGGQGPNTEAFF. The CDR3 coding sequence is TGTGCCAGCGGTGGACAGGGCCCGAACACTGAAGCTTTCTTT.

In nucleotides, the CDR3 is TGTGCCAGCAGCCGGACTAGCGGTGAGAATGAGCAGTTCTTC. Translated: CASSRTSGENEQFF. This rearrangement joins TRBV5-4 to TRBJ2-1; 10 positions agree with TRBD2. V lost 4 bases, J lost 7 bases, and 5 bases stayed unmatched. This CDR3 is built from 14 residues. CDR1 and CDR2 from the germline V gene are SGHNT and YYREEE (reference sequence).

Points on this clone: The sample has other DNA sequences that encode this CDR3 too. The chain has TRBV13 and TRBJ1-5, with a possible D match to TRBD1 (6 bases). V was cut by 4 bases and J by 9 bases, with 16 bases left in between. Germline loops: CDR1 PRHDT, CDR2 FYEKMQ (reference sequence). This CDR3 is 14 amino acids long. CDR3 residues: CASSSGHLRGPQHF. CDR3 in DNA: TGTGCCAGCAGCTCGGGACATCTCCGCGGGCCCCAGCATTTT.

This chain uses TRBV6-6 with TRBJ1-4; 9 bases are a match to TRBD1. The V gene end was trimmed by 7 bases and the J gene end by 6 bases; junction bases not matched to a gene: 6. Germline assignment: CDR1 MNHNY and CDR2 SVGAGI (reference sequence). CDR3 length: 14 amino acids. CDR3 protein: CASIPDRGYEKLFF. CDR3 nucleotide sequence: TGTGCCAGCATTCCGGACAGGGGATATGAAAAACTGTTTTTT.

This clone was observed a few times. Here the CDR3 reads CASSAGTAQETQYF. The CDR3 nucleotides are TGCGCCAGCAGCGCGGGGACAGCCCAAGAGACCCAGTACTTC. The chain is built from TRBV10-1 and TRBJ2-5, with a tentative D call TRBD1 (7 bases). Germline CDR1 and CDR2: WNHNN and SYGVQD (reference sequence). V was cut by 6 bases and J by 1 base, with 12 bases left in between. CDR3 length: 14 residues.

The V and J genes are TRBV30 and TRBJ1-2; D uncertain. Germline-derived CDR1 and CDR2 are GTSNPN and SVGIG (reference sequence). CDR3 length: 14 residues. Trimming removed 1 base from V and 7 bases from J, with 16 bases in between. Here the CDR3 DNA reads TGTGCCTGGAGTGCGGGAACTTCGCGGTCTGGCTACACCTTC. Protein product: CAWSAGTSRSGYTF.

The CDR3 DNA reads as TGTGCCGCGACCCCGGGACAGGGTACCTATGGCTACACCTTC. It translates to CAATPGQGTYGYTF. The V call is TRBV28, the J call TRBJ1-2, with 9 positions matching TRBD1. The V and J ends lost 11 bases and 4 bases, in that order; junction bases with no gene match: 11. The CDR3 totals 14 residues. Per germline, CDR1 MDHEN and CDR2 SYDVKM.

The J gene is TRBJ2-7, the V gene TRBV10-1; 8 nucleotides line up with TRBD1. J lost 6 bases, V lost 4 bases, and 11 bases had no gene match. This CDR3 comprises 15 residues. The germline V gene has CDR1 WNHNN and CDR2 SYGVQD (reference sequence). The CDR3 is CASSGTGRGSGEQYF. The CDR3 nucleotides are TGCGCCAGCAGTGGGACAGGGCGAGGCTCCGGCGAGCAGTACTTC.

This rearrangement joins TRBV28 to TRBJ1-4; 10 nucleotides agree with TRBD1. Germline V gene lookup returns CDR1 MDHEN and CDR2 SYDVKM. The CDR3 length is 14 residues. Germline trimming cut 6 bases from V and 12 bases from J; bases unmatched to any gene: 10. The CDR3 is CASSGDRGPVELFF. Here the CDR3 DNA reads TGTGCCAGCAGCGGCGACAGGGGGCCAGTAGAACTGTTTTTT.

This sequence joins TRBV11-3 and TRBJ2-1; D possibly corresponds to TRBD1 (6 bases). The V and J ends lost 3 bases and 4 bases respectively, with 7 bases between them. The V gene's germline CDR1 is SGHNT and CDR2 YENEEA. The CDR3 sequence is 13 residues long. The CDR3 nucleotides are TGTGCCAGCAGCTTGGACAGATACAATGAGCAGTTCTTC. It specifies CASSLDRYNEQFF.

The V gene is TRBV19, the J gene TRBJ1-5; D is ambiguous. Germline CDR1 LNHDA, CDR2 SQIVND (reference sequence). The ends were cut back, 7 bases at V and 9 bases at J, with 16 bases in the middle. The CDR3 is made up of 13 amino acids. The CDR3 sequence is CASTGRGFAPQHF. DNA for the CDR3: TGTGCCAGTACGGGCCGGGGTTTTGCGCCCCAGCATTTT.

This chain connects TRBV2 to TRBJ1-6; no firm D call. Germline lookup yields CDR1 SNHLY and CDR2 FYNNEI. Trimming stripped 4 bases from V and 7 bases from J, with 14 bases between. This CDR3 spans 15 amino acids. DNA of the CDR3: TGTGCCAGCAGTGCAGAAAGCCAGCGGAATTCACCCCTCCACTTT. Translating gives CASSAESQRNSPLHF.

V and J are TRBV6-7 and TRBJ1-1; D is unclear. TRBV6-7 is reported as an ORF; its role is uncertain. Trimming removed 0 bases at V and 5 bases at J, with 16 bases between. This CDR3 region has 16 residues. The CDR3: CASSYSWRILWTEAFF. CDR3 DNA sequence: TGTGCCAGCAGTTACTCGTGGAGGATCCTATGGACTGAAGCTTTCTTT.

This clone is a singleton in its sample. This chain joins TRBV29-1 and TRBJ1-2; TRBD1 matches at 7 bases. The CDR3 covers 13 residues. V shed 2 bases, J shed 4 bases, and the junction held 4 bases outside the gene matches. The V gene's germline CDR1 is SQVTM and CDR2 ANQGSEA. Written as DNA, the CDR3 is TGCAGCGTTGAACAGGGGACAGCCTATGGCTACACCTTC. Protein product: CSVEQGTAYGYTF.

The CDR3, as DNA: TGTGCCAGCAGCTTTAGACCGGGAAGCACAGATACGCAGTATTTT. Protein product: CASSFRPGSTDTQYF. The J gene is TRBJ2-3, the V gene TRBV5-6, with D tentatively TRBD2 (5 bases). Per germline, CDR1 SGHDT and CDR2 YYEEEE. Trimming took off 2 bases at V and 0 bases at J, with 10 bases between the two ends. The CDR3 covers 15 residues.

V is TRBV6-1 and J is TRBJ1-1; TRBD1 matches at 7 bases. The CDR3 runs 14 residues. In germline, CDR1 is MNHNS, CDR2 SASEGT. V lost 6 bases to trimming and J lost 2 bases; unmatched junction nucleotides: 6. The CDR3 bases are TGTGCCAGCAGACCGACAGGGTCAAACACTGAAGCTTTCTTT. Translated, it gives CASRPTGSNTEAFF.